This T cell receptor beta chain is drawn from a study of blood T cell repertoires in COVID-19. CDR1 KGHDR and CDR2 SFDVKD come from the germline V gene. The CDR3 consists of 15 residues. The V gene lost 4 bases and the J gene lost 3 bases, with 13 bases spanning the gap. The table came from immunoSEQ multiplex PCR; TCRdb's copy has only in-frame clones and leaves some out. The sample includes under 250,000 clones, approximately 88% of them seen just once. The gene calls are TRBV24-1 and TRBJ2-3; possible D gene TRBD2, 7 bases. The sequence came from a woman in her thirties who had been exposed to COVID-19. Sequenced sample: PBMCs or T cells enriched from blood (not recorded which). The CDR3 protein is CATSDWGGATDTQYF. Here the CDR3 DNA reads TGTGCCACCAGTGACTGGGGGGGGGCTACAGATACGCAGTATTTT.